One and the same sample provided the 22 T cell receptor beta chains below, sequenced in a study of cytomegalovirus exposure and HLA in healthy donors. This PCR relied on a set of 60 Vbeta primers and 13 Jbeta primers. TCRdb's copy holds only in-frame clones and misses some; the assay was immunoSEQ multiplex PCR. The sample includes approximately 110,000 clones, roughly 15% of them seen just once. Sequenced material: PBMCs. These receptors all come from a female donor in good health and CMV-seronegative.

The chain employs TRBV27 and TRBJ2-4, with 14 bases lining up with TRBD2. From germline, CDR1 is MNHEY and CDR2 SMNVEV (reference sequence). The CDR3 spans 14 residues. Losses at the gene ends were 4 bases for V and 7 bases for J; bases not matched to a gene: 0. CDR3: CASSWTSGRNIQYF. Written as DNA, the CDR3 is TGTGCCAGCAGTTGGACTAGCGGGAGGAACATTCAGTACTTC.

There are a few counts of this clone. This sequence joins TRBV18 and TRBJ2-7; 14 bases are a match to TRBD2. Germline V lookup: CDR1 KGHSH, CDR2 LQKENI. J was trimmed by 6 bases and V by 0 bases; bases with no gene match: 1. This CDR3 has 15 amino acids. CDR3 protein: CASSPPGLAGVEQYF. DNA of the CDR3: TGTGCCAGCTCACCACCGGGACTAGCGGGAGTCGAGCAGTACTTC.

In this sample, this clone turned up a few times. The V gene is TRBV5-1, the J gene TRBJ2-7; maybe TRBD2 (6 bases). V lost 1 base and J lost 3, with 11 bases in between. The germline V gene encodes CDR1 SGHRS and CDR2 YFSETQ. CDR3 length equals 14 residues. CDR3 sequence: CASSLSSVNYEQYF. The CDR3 DNA follows: TGCGCCAGCAGCTTGTCTAGCGTTAACTACGAGCAGTACTTC.

This clone was seen a handful of times. The rearrangement links TRBV10-3 to TRBJ1-6; the match to TRBD1 covers 9 bases. With 5 bases clipped from V and 9 bases from J, the junction kept 5 bases outside the gene matches. The CDR3 is 14 residues long. CDR1 and CDR2 from the germline V gene are ENHRY and SYGVKD. The DNA of the CDR3 is TGTGCCATCAGTTCCGGGACAGGGACTTCACCCCTCCACTTT. Protein product: CAISSGTGTSPLHF.

The sample holds a few counts of this clone. The chain links TRBV28 to TRBJ2-5; 11 bases line up with TRBD2. The CDR3 sequence is 17 residues long. J gave up 5 bases and V 3 bases, and 11 bases lay outside the gene matches. CDR1 is MDHEN, CDR2 SYDVKM, per germline. This CDR3 is CASSFRLAGGEWETQYF. CDR3 nucleotides: TGTGCCAGCAGTTTCAGGCTAGCGGGAGGCGAGTGGGAGACCCAGTACTTC. The whole variable domain, remainder taken from reference TRBV28 and TRBJ2-5, is DVKVTQSSRYLVKRTGEKVFLECVQDMDHENMFWYRQDPGLGLRLIYFSYDVKMKEKGDIPEGYSVSREKKERFSLILESASTNQTSMYLCASSFRLAGGEWETQYFGPGTRLLVL.

CDR3 in amino acids: CASSDNLGREGEQYF. The CDR3 DNA sequence: TGTGCCAGCAGTGATAACCTCGGCAGGGAGGGCGAGCAGTACTTC. This rearrangement joins TRBV25-1 to TRBJ2-7, with 7 bases lining up with TRBD2. The CDR3 has 15 amino acids. Germline assignment: CDR1 MGHDK and CDR2 SYGVNS. V shed 3 bases and J 6 bases; nucleotides not matched to a gene: 11.

This CDR3 is CASSRGSDTQYF. As DNA, the CDR3 is TGTGCCAGCAGCCGCGGCTCAGATACGCAGTATTTT. The V gene is TRBV9, the J gene TRBJ2-3; D unresolved. The germline gives CDR1 SGDLS, CDR2 YYNGEE. This CDR3 region has 12 residues. Trimming shortened V by 4 bases and J by 4 bases, and 7 bases separated the two germline ends.

This clone was counted only a few times. The CDR3 DNA follows: TGTGCCAGCTCACCACCGGTAGACACCGGGGAGCTGTTTTTT. It specifies CASSPPVDTGELFF. The V call is TRBV18, the J call TRBJ2-2; D is ambiguous. V lost 0 bases, J lost 3 bases, and 5 bases lay in between. This CDR3 has 14 residues. Germline-derived CDR1 and CDR2 are KGHSH and LQKENI.

This clone occurred a few times. The J gene is TRBJ2-7, the V gene TRBV30, with D maybe TRBD1 (6 bases). V lost 2 bases and J lost 3, with 8 bases in between. The CDR3 length is 12 residues. The germline gives CDR1 GTSNPN, CDR2 SVGIG (reference sequence). The CDR3 region is CAWSTGHYEQYF. In nucleotides, the CDR3 is TGTGCCTGGAGTACGGGACACTACGAGCAGTACTTC.

V usage is TRBV19 and J usage is TRBJ2-3, with D possibly being TRBD1 (6 bases). V was pared by 5 bases and J by 0 bases, with 12 bases between. This CDR3 has 15 amino acids. Per the germline V gene, CDR1 is LNHDA and CDR2 is SQIVND (reference sequence). The DNA of the CDR3 is TGTGCCAGTAGTCCTAGGACAGCGAGCACAGATACGCAGTATTTT. Amino acid sequence: CASSPRTASTDTQYF.

This clone has only a few counts. The CDR3 here is CSASSVPEQFF. CDR3 coding DNA: TGCAGCGCGTCTAGCGTTCCTGAGCAGTTCTTC. The chain employs TRBV29-1 and TRBJ2-1; possibly TRBD2 for D (6 bases). The CDR3 is made up of 11 amino acids. V was clipped by 7 bases and J by 9 bases, with 13 bases between them. Germline loops: CDR1 SQVTM, CDR2 ANQGSEA.

This clone was seen only a few times. V is TRBV5-1 and J is TRBJ1-2; D call uncertain. CDR1 SGHRS and CDR2 YFSETQ come from the germline V gene. V was trimmed by 0 bases and J by 2 bases, leaving 8 bases between them. This CDR3 has 14 amino acids. Here the CDR3 DNA reads TGCGCCAGCAGCTTGGAACAGAACAACTATGGCTACACCTTC. It encodes CASSLEQNNYGYTF.

The chain recombines TRBV18 with TRBJ2-7; the match to TRBD1 covers 8 bases. Germline CDR1 and CDR2: KGHSH and LQKENI. V trimming: 3 bases; J trimming: 2 bases; junction bases outside the gene matches: 9. The CDR3 totals 16 residues. The CDR3 reads CASSPPAGQGTYEQYF. CDR3 nucleotides: TGTGCCAGCTCACCTCCGGCCGGACAGGGAACCTACGAGCAGTACTTC.

This clone has more than one count but fewer than ten. This chain connects TRBV9 to TRBJ2-1, with 15 bases identical to TRBD2. In germline, CDR1 is SGDLS, CDR2 YYNGEE. V lost 3 bases and J lost 8; bases outside the gene matches: 3. The CDR3 length is 15 residues. The CDR3 DNA is TGTGCCAGCAGCGGGACTAGCGGGAGGGAGGATGAGCAGTTCTTC. It encodes CASSGTSGREDEQFF. The full variable domain, completed using reference TRBV9 and TRBJ2-1, is DSGVTQTPKHLITATGQRVTLRCSPRSGDLSVYWYQQSLDQGLQFLIQYYNGEERAKGNILERFSAQQFPDLHSELNLSSLELGDSALYFCASSGTSGREDEQFFGPGTRLTVL.

This clone was counted a few times. This chain links TRBV5-4 with TRBJ2-5, with 15 bases matching TRBD2. This CDR3 is 16 amino acids long. Germline CDR1 reads SGHNT; CDR2 reads YYREEE (reference sequence). Germline trimming cut 4 bases from V and 4 bases from J; bases unmatched to any gene: 5. The CDR3 DNA sequence: TGTGCCAGCAGCATCGGGACTAGCGGGGGGATAGAGACCCAGTACTTC. Translated: CASSIGTSGGIETQYF.

The chain is built from TRBV7-9 and TRBJ1-2; D remains unclear. CDR1 is SEHNR and CDR2 is FQNEAQ in the germline V gene (reference sequence). CDR3 length: 14 amino acids. V was shortened by 5 bases and J by 3 bases, with 13 bases between the two germline ends. The CDR3 DNA follows: TGTGCCAGCAGCCGCTTGGGAGTCGACTATGGCTACACCTTC. Protein product: CASSRLGVDYGYTF.

This clone was seen only a few times. The rearrangement uses TRBV5-1 and TRBJ1-2; 9 bases are shared with TRBD1. The trim removed 0 bases at V and 4 bases at J, leaving 1 base unmatched. This CDR3 is 14 amino acids long. Germline V gene data show CDR1 as SGHRS and CDR2 as YFSETQ. CDR3 bases: TGCGCCAGCAGCTTGGGGGACAGGGTCTATGGCTACACCTTC. It specifies CASSLGDRVYGYTF.

This clone was counted between two and nine times. This chain connects TRBV19 to TRBJ1-1, with TRBD1 identical over 12 bases. Germline CDR1 reads LNHDA; CDR2 reads SQIVND (reference sequence). J was trimmed by 5 bases and V by 7 bases; bases with no gene match: 20. The CDR3 runs 19 residues. DNA of the CDR3: TGTGCCAGTAATCAACAACAACTAGGGGGACAGGGGGCGTCGACTGAAGCTTTCTTT. Amino acid sequence: CASNQQQLGGQGASTEAFF.

V and J are TRBV4-2 and TRBJ2-5, with 9 bases identical to TRBD2. Unmatched junction bases numbered 2, after V lost 0 bases and J lost 3 bases. The germline V gene encodes CDR1 LGHNA and CDR2 YNFKEQ. This CDR3 region has 15 residues. The CDR3 protein is CASSQEAGGKETQYF. DNA for the CDR3: TGTGCCAGCAGCCAAGAGGCGGGAGGGAAAGAGACCCAGTACTTC.

This clone was recorded a few times. V and J are TRBV7-2 and TRBJ1-3, with a possible D match to TRBD1 (6 bases). The germline V gene has CDR1 SGHTA and CDR2 FQGNSA. V shed 5 bases and J shed 0 bases, with 17 bases lying between them. There are 17 residues in the CDR3. This chain's CDR3 is CASSRNTGSNSGNTIYF. CDR3 nucleotides: TGTGCCAGCAGCCGCAATACAGGGTCCAACTCTGGAAACACCATATATTTT.

CDR3 DNA sequence: TGTGCCAGCAGCGTACGGGACAGGGGCGAGCAGTACTTC. Protein: CASSVRDRGEQYF. V is TRBV9 and J is TRBJ2-7, with 10 positions matching TRBD1. Germline CDR1 and CDR2: SGDLS and YYNGEE. Trimming cost V 1 base and J 6 bases; bases outside gene matches: 1. This CDR3 has 13 amino acids.

The chain carries TRBV4-1 and TRBJ2-1, with TRBD1 matching 7 bases. Germline assignment: CDR1 MGHRA and CDR2 YSYEKL. Trimming at V came to 0 bases and at J to 14 bases, leaving 7 bases not matched to a gene. The CDR3 totals 13 residues. This CDR3 reads CASSQDGYRGKFF. The CDR3 DNA sequence: TGCGCCAGCAGCCAAGATGGTTACAGGGGAAAGTTCTTC.